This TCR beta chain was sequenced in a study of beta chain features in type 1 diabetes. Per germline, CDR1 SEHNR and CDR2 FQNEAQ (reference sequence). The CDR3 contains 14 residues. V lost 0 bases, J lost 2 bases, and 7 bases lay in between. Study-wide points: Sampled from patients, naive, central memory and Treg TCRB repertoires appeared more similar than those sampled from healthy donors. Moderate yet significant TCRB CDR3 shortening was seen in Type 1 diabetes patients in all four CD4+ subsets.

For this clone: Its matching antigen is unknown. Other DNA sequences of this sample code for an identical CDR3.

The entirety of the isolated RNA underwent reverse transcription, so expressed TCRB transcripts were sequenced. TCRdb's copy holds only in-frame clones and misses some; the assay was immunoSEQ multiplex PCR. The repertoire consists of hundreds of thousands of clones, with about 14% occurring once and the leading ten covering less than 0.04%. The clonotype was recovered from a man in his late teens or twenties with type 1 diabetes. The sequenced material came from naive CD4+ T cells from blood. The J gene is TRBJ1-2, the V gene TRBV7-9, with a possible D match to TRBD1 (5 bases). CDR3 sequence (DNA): TGTGCCAGCAGCTTAGCCGACAGAAACTATGGCTACACCTTC. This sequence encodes CASSLADRNYGYTF.